This TCR beta chain emerged from a study of T cells in Graves' hyperthyroidism and ophthalmopathy. Study-wide results and limits: Ophthalmopathy, as predicted by the model, came a median roughly 6.3 months after the prediction.

Template material for amplifying TCR beta CDR3 regions consisted of RNA transcripts. The HTBI primer set served for first-round RT-PCR of the TCR CDR3. TCRdb re-analysed the multiplex PCR reads in MiXCR, keeping a single row per CDR3 protein. The top ten clones hold 2.5% to 4% of a sample with a few hundred thousand distinct CDR3 sequences, more than 15% of them seen once. V was pared by 5 bases and J by 1 base, with 14 bases between. The CDR3 totals 15 residues. The germline V gene encodes CDR1 SGHRS and CDR2 YFSETQ. A Clinical Activity Score of at least 3, a NOSPECS grade of at least 4 and a duration under 3 months were recorded in the ophthalmopathy patients. Those patients with uncontrolled infection, other autoimmune disease, pregnancy or lactation were excluded. This clonotype was counted ten times or more. Its specificity is not known.

The sample comprised blood. The V call is TRBV5-1, the J call TRBJ2-3; D is perhaps TRBD1 (6 bases). This TCR came from a woman aged 40 to 50 with Graves' ophthalmopathy. The CDR3 DNA is TGCGCCAGCAGACGTACAGGGAGTGGCACAGATACGCAGTATTTT. Amino acid sequence: CASRRTGSGTDTQYF.